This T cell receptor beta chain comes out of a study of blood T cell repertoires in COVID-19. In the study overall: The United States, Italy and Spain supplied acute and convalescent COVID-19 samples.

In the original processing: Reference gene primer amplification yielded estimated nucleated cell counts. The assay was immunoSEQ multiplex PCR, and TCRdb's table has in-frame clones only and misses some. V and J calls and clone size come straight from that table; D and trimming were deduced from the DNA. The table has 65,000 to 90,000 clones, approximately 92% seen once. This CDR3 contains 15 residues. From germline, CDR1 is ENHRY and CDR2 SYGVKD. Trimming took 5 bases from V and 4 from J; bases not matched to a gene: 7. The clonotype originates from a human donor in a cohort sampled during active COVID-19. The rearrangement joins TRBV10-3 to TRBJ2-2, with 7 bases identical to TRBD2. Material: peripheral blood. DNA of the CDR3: TGTGCCATCAGTCCCCCCAGCGGGGTCACCGGGGAGCTGTTTTTT. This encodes CAISPPSGVTGELFF.